The 18 T cell receptor beta chains reported below all come from one sample, sequenced in a study of shared clonotypes between healthy human individuals. Cells designated naive CD8 were CD45RO-negative and were positively selected for CCR7, with terminally differentiated effector memory CD45RA+ cells excluded. The method was immunoSEQ multiplex PCR; TCRdb's version includes in-frame clones alone and lacks a portion of them. The data contain around 2,100,000 clones, roughly 94% of them seen just once; the ten biggest clones take up 1.2%. The sequenced material came from naive CD8+ T cells sorted from blood. The receptors stem from a man younger than 30 in good health.

This clone was recorded once. The genes are TRBV10-1 and TRBJ2-3; D is undetermined. The germline V and J ends were trimmed by 1 base and 1 base, with 9 bases remaining between them. CDR1 is WNHNN, CDR2 SYGVQD, per germline (reference sequence). CDR3 size: 15 residues. CDR3 DNA sequence: TGCGCCAGCAGTGAGTATAGAGCCCGCACAGATACGCAGTATTTT. Protein: CASSEYRARTDTQYF.

The chain carries TRBV30 and TRBJ2-7; no definite D call. Germline CDR1 GTSNPN, CDR2 SVGIG (reference sequence). V lost 2 bases to trimming and J lost 1 base, with 9 bases between them. This CDR3 is built from 13 residues. For the CDR3, the DNA is TGTGCCTGGAGTTTGAGCGAATCCTACGAGCAGTACTTC. This sequence encodes CAWSLSESYEQYF.

V and J are TRBV11-3 and TRBJ2-5; possible D gene TRBD1, 6 bases. The CDR3 has 16 amino acids. Germline V gives CDR1 SGHNT, CDR2 YENEEA. V was cut by 4 bases and J by 0 bases, with 15 bases left in between. As DNA, the CDR3 is TGTGCCAGCAGCTCAGGGGCGGAGTTACACCAAGAGACCCAGTACTTC. Its protein product is CASSSGAELHQETQYF.

V usage is TRBV6-1 and J usage is TRBJ1-6, with D possibly matching TRBD1 (5 bases). Between the trimmed V and J ends, which lost 2 bases and 3 bases, there was a span of 11 bases. In germline, CDR1 is MNHNS, CDR2 SASEGT. The CDR3 sequence is 16 residues long. The CDR3 reads CASSETTEIYNSPLHF. The CDR3 nucleotides read TGTGCCAGCAGTGAAACGACAGAAATCTATAATTCACCCCTCCACTTT.

DNA of the CDR3: TGTGCCAGCAGTCCACAGGCTAACTACGAGCAGTACTTC. It specifies CASSPQANYEQYF. The V gene is TRBV27, the J gene TRBJ2-7; D may be TRBD1 (5 bases). This CDR3 has 13 amino acids. The V end was cut by 5 bases, the J end by 3 bases, with 11 bases between. Germline V gene data show CDR1 as MNHEY and CDR2 as SMNVEV (reference sequence).

The chain carries TRBV19 and TRBJ2-6; D call uncertain. This CDR3 spans 12 amino acids. Trimming took off 2 bases at V and 12 bases at J, with 8 bases between the two ends. CDR1 LNHDA and CDR2 SQIVND come from the germline V gene (reference sequence). The CDR3: CASSISLGVLTF. The CDR3 DNA reads TGTGCCAGTAGTATATCCCTAGGCGTCCTGACTTTC.

The chain uses TRBV7-7 and TRBJ2-1; TRBD1 or TRBD2 may be the D gene (5 bases each). The CDR3 is made up of 11 amino acids. Germline CDR1 is SSHAT and CDR2 is FNYEAQ (reference sequence). The CDR3 DNA is TGTGCGGTCGATTCCGGGACCTTCCAGTTCTTC. Its translation is CAVDSGTFQFF.

In this sample, this clone turned up once. V gene TRBV6-6 combines with J gene TRBJ2-7; a possible D gene is TRBD1 (6 bases). This CDR3 contains 15 residues. Trimming removed 0 bases at V and 4 bases at J, with 13 bases between. The germline CDR1 and CDR2 sequences are MNHNY and SVGAGI (reference sequence). The CDR3, as DNA: TGTGCCAGCAGTTACTCGGGGGCGCCTTCTTACGAGCAGTACTTC. It translates to CASSYSGAPSYEQYF.

The chain employs TRBV5-1 and TRBJ2-1, with a tentative D call TRBD2 (6 bases). Trimming shortened V by 7 bases and J by 9 bases, and 20 bases separated the two germline ends. The germline CDR1 and CDR2 sequences are SGHRS and YFSETQ. This CDR3 spans 14 amino acids. The CDR3: CASYRDFGSTEQFF. For the CDR3, the DNA is TGCGCCAGCTACCGGGACTTCGGATCGACTGAGCAGTTCTTC.

Turning to this clone: The same CDR3 also results from other DNA sequences found in this sample. The chain carries TRBV30 and TRBJ2-5; D remains ambiguous. CDR1 and CDR2 (germline): GTSNPN, SVGIG (reference sequence). The CDR3 extends over 14 amino acids. V lost 0 bases, J lost 1 base, and 9 bases lay in between. The CDR3 protein is CAWSVLGGQETQYF. CDR3 coding DNA: TGTGCCTGGAGTGTACTGGGCGGCCAAGAGACCCAGTACTTC.

This clone was counted between two and nine times. The rearrangement uses TRBV27 and TRBJ2-1, with unresolved D. The CDR3 spans 15 residues. Trimming shortened V by 0 bases and J by 0 bases, and 6 bases separated the two germline ends. From germline, CDR1 is MNHEY and CDR2 SMNVEV (reference sequence). Here the CDR3 reads CASSLSVSSYNEQFF. The CDR3 DNA reads TGTGCCAGCAGTTTATCGGTCAGCTCCTACAATGAGCAGTTCTTC.

CDR3 DNA sequence: TGTGCCAGTGGCTGGGACACTGGCTTGGGCTACACCTTC. Protein sequence: CASGWDTGLGYTF. V and J are TRBV19 and TRBJ1-2, with D perhaps TRBD1 (6 bases). V shed 8 bases and J shed 8 bases, with 18 bases lying between them. CDR1 is LNHDA and CDR2 is SQIVND in the germline V gene (reference sequence). The CDR3 is 13 amino acids.

In this sample, this clone turned up once. The chain recombines TRBV5-6 with TRBJ2-7, with D possibly called TRBD1 or TRBD2 (5 bases each). The CDR3 loop spans 15 amino acids. Germline-derived CDR1 and CDR2 are SGHDT and YYEEEE. V dropped 0 bases and J dropped 2 bases, with 12 bases sitting between them. The CDR3 coding sequence is TGTGCCAGCAGCTTGGATGGGACCAGGACCTACGAGCAGTACTTC. Translated, it gives CASSLDGTRTYEQYF. Full variable domain (remainder filled in from reference TRBV5-6 and TRBJ2-7): DAGVTQSPTHLIKTRGQQVTLRCSPKSGHDTVSWYQQALGQGPQFIFQYYEEEERQRGNFPDRFSGHQFPNYSSELNVNALLLGDSALYLCASSLDGTRTYEQYFGPGTRLTVT.

The chain joins TRBV5-1 to TRBJ2-1; either TRBD1 or TRBD2 may fit D (6 bases each). V lost 4 bases to trimming and J lost 8 bases, with 19 bases between them. This CDR3 contains 15 residues. The germline CDR1 and CDR2 sequences are SGHRS and YFSETQ. The CDR3 region is CASSPTRGRGDEQFF. The CDR3 coding sequence is TGCGCCAGCAGCCCCACCCGGGGGCGTGGGGATGAGCAGTTCTTC.

Concerning this clone: Other DNA sequences in this sample translate to the same CDR3. The chain couples TRBV5-4 to TRBJ2-7; tentatively, D is TRBD1 (5 bases). This CDR3 region has 12 residues. Germline V gene data show CDR1 as SGHNT and CDR2 as YYREEE (reference sequence). V was trimmed by 5 bases and J by 4 bases, leaving 10 bases between them. The CDR3 reads CASSFDSYEQYF. CDR3 coding DNA: TGTGCCAGCAGTTTCGACAGTTACGAGCAGTACTTC.

This chain joins TRBV14 and TRBJ2-7; 7 nucleotides match TRBD1. CDR1 and CDR2 from the germline V gene are SGHDN and FVKESK. The junction had 6 bases not matched to a gene; V was cut back by 4 bases and J by 3 bases. This CDR3 spans 14 amino acids. The CDR3 region has the DNA TGTGCCAGCAGCCCCCGGGACAGAAGCTACGAGCAGTACTTC. Its protein product is CASSPRDRSYEQYF.

This clone was detected only once. V usage is TRBV7-9 and J usage is TRBJ2-6; D is uncertain. V was trimmed by 5 bases and J by 2 bases, leaving 4 bases between them. This CDR3 region has 13 residues. Germline CDR1 and CDR2: SEHNR and FQNEAQ (reference sequence). As DNA, the CDR3 is TGTGCCAGCAGCCGCCCTGGGGCCAACGTCCTGACTTTC. Residues: CASSRPGANVLTF.

The chain is built from TRBV2 and TRBJ2-2, with a weak D call TRBD2 (5 bases). The CDR3 is 14 amino acids. V dropped 9 bases and J dropped 3 bases, with 14 bases sitting between them. Germline V gene sequence: CDR1 SNHLY, CDR2 FYNNEI. CDR3 loop: CASISGLDTGELFF. The CDR3 DNA reads TGTGCCAGTATTTCGGGGTTGGACACCGGGGAGCTGTTTTTT.